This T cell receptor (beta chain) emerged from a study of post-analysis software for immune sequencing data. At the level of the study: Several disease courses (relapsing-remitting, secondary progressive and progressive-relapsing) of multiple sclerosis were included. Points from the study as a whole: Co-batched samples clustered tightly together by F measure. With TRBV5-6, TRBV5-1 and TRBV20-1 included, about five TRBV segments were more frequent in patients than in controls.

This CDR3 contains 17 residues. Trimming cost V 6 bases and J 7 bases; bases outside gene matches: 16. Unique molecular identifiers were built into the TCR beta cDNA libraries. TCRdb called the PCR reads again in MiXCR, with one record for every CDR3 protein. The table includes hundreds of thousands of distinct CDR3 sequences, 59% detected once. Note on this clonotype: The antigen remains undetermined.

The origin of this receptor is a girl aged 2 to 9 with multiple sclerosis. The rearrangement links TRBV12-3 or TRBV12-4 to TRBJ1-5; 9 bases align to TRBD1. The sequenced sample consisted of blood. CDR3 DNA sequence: TGTGCCAGCAGGGGGAGGGCCGGGACAGGGAGGGAACAGCCCCAGCATTTT. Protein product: CASRGRAGTGREQPQHF.